Detailed here is one T cell receptor (beta chain). Antigen: not known. The sample originates from a study of cytomegalovirus exposure and HLA in healthy donors. Across the whole study: From donors who were HLA-typed, an early data release held 80 million to 85 million unique TCRs.

The PCR ran on 60 Vbeta and 13 Jbeta primers. Profiled with immunoSEQ multiplex PCR; TCRdb holds only in-frame clones, not every one. The table shows about 89,000 clones, with roughly 70% occurring only once. Study-level results: CMV serostatus was the only immune exposure information that was available. DRB1 had the most TCR associations and HLA-C the fewest, a later analysis found, with rates varying by HLA locus. Three CMV-associated chains proved CMV antigen-specific in vitro.

The CDR3 covers 12 residues. The V gene's germline CDR1 is MDHEN and CDR2 SYDVKM. Trimming cost V 2 bases and J 7 bases, with 8 bases left between them. The specimen sequenced was PBMCs. The origin of this receptor is a male donor in good health and CMV-seronegative. V is TRBV28 and J is TRBJ1-1; D not resolved. The chain's CDR3 is CASSLSVGEAFF. CDR3 nucleotides: TGTGCCAGCAGTTTAAGCGTCGGTGAAGCTTTCTTT.